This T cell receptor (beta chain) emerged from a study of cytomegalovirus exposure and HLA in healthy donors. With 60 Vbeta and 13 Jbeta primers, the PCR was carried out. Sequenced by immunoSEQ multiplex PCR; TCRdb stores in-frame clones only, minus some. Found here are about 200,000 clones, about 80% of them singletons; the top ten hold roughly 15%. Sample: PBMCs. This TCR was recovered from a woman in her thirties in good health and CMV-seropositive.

The CDR3 sequence is CASSRRTRDRGKAGNEKLFF. CDR3 bases: TGTGCCAGCAGTCGCCGGACCCGGGACAGGGGAAAGGCAGGGAATGAAAAACTGTTTTTT. V gene TRBV28 combines with J gene TRBJ1-4, with TRBD1 identical over 10 bases. This CDR3 is built from 20 residues. CDR1 is MDHEN, CDR2 SYDVKM, per germline. With V trimmed by 5 bases and J by 5 bases, 20 bases remained unmatched.